This record concerns one T cell receptor beta chain sequence. Antigen unknown. At one end, the junction sequence differs from germline, possibly due to a read error. The study profiled TCR beta VDJ and CDR3 using genomic DNA as template. Each CDR3 protein is one row after TCRdb ran MiXCR on the reads. The sample shows about 420,000 distinct CDR3 sequences, about 70% of them seen only once. The data originate from a study of CD8+CD57+ T cells in acquired aplastic anemia. Study-wide context: An average of roughly 3 ug of DNA was obtained from sorted CD4+ and CD8+ cells. Healthy donors averaged around 11 million reads for CD4+ cells.

The CDR3 covers 13 residues. The germline CDR1 and CDR2 sequences are DFQATT and SNEGSKA (reference sequence). Study-level points and caveats: Patients and controls were found to share about 31 CD8+ CDR3 sequences.

The TCR was taken from a human donor in good health, serving as a control. Sample: sorted CD4+, CD8+, or CD8+CD57+ T cells (not recorded which) from PBMCs. J is TRBJ2-5 and V is TRBV20-1; 7 positions agree with TRBD1. The CDR3 spells CSARTGDEESQYF. The CDR3 DNA reads TGCAGTGCCCGAACAGGGGACGAAGAGAGCCAGTACTTC.